This TCR beta chain comes out of a study of blood T cell repertoires in COVID-19. Study background: The origin of the acute and convalescent COVID-19 samples was the United States, Italy and Spain. T cells, B-cell-depleted T cells, or PBMCs provided the cDNA or gDNA that served as material.

Original data processing: Quantification of nucleated cells was approximated via reference gene primer amplification. The data were produced by immunoSEQ multiplex PCR, yet TCRdb's version contains in-frame clones alone and is incomplete. V and J calls and clone size are those listed in that table; D and trimming were worked out from the DNA. Here the sample spans 150,000 to 200,000 clones, 88% being singletons. The CDR3 sequence is 15 residues long. The V and J ends lost 6 bases and 10 bases respectively, with 19 bases between them. CDR1 and CDR2 from the germline V gene are SNHLY and FYNNEI. The source is a human donor in a cohort sampled during active COVID-19. The rearrangement uses TRBV2 and TRBJ1-6; D gene uncertain. Sequencing was carried out using peripheral blood. The CDR3 DNA is TGTGCCAGCAGCGGTGAGGGTCCACTGTACTCACCCCTCCACTTT. Translating it yields CASSGEGPLYSPLHF.